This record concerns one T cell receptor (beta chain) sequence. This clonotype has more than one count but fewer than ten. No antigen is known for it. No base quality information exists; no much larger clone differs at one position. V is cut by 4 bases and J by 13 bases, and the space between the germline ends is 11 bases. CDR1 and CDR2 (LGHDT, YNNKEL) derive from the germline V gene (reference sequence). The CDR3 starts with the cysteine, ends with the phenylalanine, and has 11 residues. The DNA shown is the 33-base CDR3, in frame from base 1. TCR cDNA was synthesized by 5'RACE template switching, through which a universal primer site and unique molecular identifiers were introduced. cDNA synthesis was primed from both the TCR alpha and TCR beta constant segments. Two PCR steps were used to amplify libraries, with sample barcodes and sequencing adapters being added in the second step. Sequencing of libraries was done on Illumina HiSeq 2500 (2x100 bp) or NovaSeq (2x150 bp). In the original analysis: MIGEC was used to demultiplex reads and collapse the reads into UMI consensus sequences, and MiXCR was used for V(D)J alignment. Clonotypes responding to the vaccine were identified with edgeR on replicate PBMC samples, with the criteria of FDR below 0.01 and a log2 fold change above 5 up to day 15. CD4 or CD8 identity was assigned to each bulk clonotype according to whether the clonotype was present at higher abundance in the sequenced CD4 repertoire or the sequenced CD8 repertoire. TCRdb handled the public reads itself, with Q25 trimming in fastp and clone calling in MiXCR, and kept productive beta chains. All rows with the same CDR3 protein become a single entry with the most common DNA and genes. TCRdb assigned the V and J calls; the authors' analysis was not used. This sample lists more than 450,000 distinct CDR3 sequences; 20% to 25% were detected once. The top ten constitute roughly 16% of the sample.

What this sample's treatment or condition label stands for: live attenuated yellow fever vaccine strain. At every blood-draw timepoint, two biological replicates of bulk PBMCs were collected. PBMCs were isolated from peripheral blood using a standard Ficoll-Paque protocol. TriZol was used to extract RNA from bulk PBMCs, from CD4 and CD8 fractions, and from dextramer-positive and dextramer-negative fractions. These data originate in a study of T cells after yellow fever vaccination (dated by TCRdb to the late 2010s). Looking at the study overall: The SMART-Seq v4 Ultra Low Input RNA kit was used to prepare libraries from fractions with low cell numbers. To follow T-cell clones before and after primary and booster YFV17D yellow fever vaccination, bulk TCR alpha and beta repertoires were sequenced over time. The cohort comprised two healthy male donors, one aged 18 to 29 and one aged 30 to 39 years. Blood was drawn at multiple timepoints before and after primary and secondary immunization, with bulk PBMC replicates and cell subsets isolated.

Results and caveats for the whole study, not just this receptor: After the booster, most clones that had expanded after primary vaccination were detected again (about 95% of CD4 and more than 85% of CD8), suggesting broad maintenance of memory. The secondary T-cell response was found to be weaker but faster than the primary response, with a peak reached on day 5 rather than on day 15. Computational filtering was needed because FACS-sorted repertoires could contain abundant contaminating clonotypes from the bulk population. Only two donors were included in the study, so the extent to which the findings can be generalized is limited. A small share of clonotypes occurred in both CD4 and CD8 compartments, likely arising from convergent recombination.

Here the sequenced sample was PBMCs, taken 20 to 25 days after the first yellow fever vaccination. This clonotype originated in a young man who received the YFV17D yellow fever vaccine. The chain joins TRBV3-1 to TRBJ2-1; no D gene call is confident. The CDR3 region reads CASSRLSAQFF. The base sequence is TGTGCCAGCAGCCGGCTAAGTGCCCAGTTCTTC.